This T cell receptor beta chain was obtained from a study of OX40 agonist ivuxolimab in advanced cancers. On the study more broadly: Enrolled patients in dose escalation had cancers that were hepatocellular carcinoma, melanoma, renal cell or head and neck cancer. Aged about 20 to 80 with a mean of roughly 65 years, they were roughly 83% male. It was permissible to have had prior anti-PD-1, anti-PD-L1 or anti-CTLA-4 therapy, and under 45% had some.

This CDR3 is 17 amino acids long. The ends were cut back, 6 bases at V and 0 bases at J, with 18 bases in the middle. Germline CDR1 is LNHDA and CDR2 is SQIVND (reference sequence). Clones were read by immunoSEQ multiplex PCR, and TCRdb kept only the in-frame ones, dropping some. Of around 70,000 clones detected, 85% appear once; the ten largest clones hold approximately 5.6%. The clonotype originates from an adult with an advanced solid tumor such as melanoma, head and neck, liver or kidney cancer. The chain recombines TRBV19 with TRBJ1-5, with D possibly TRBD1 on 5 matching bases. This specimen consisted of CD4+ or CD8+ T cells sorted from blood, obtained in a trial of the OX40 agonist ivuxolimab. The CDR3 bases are TGTGCCAGTAGCTCCGGGGGAGAGGTCTCTAGCAATCAGCCCCAGCATTTT. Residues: CASSSGGEVSSNQPQHF.